This is a list of T cell receptor beta chains from one sample in a study of OX40 agonist ivuxolimab in advanced cancers. This table comes from immunoSEQ multiplex PCR, and its TCRdb copy is limited to in-frame clones, with some not included. The sample contains fewer than 20,000 clones, approximately 83% of which appear only once. The sequencing used CD4+ or CD8+ T cells sorted from blood, collected in a trial of the OX40 agonist ivuxolimab. The receptors stem from an adult with an advanced solid tumor such as melanoma, head and neck, liver or kidney cancer. Each CDR3 is given with its conserved first and last residue. D genes are given only for firm matches. Part of the rows lack a size; the others show once, few, many or a class for expanded clones.

v_gene,j_gene,abundance,d_gene,CDR3aa,CDR3nt
TRBV6-5,TRBJ2-2,once,TRBD1,CASRQGTGGFGELFF,TGTGCCAGCAGACAAGGGACAGGGGGCTTCGGGGAGCTGTTTTTT
TRBV19,TRBJ1-5,-,-,CASSTVGPGQPQHF,TGTGCCAGTAGTACGGTTGGGCCGGGGCAGCCCCAGCATTTT
TRBV30,TRBJ1-2,-,TRBD1,CAWIAPRTGLNYGYTF,TGTGCCTGGATTGCCCCCCGGACAGGCCTTAACTATGGCTACACCTTC
TRBV2,TRBJ2-3,once,-,CASKLTDTQYF,TGTGCCAGCAAACTCACAGATACGCAGTATTTT
TRBV18,TRBJ2-7,-,-,CASSHRDGPYEQYF,TGTGCCAGCTCACACCGGGACGGGCCATACGAGCAGTACTTC
TRBV5-8,TRBJ2-7,-,-,CASSLDRAYEQYF,TGTGCCAGCAGCTTGGACAGGGCCTACGAGCAGTACTTC
TRBV6-4,TRBJ1-3,-,-,CASKGEGKVPSHTIYF,TGTGCCAGCAAGGGAGAGGGTAAGGTCCCATCGCACACCATATATTTT
TRBV7-8,TRBJ1-1,-,-,CASSPPSGQNTEAFF,TGTGCCAGCAGCCCCCCGTCAGGGCAGAACACTGAAGCTTTCTTT
TRBV5-1,TRBJ1-1,-,-,CASSVSQGLNTEAFF,TGCGCCAGCAGCGTTTCACAGGGTCTGAACACTGAAGCTTTCTTT
TRBV10-2,TRBJ1-4,-,-,CASSESQGVGEKLFF,TGCGCCAGCAGTGAGTCGCAGGGAGTAGGCGAAAAACTGTTTTTT
TRBV7-6,TRBJ2-7,-,TRBD2,CASTPTSGWSYEQYF,TGTGCCAGCACCCCGACTAGCGGGTGGTCCTACGAGCAGTACTTC
TRBV27,TRBJ1-1,-,-,CASSLLDENTEAFF,TGTGCCAGCAGTTTATTAGATGAAAACACTGAAGCTTTCTTT
TRBV6-5,TRBJ2-1,-,TRBD2,CASSLTSGSADEQFF,TGTGCCAGCAGCCTGACTAGCGGGAGTGCTGATGAGCAGTTCTTC
TRBV7-9,TRBJ2-5,-,-,CASSLPSGKETQYF,TGTGCCAGCAGCTTACCCTCTGGAAAAGAGACCCAGTACTTC
TRBV6-5,TRBJ1-5,-,-,CASSYGQGNQPQHF,TGTGCCAGCAGTTATGGGCAGGGTAATCAGCCCCAGCATTTT
TRBV6-6,TRBJ1-3,-,TRBD1,CASRKQGAFSGNTIYF,TGTGCCAGCAGAAAACAGGGGGCTTTTAGTGGAAACACCATATATTTT
TRBV27,TRBJ2-1,once,-,CASSSWIRSYNEQFF,TGTGCCAGCAGTTCCTGGATCCGCTCCTACAATGAGCAGTTCTTC
TRBV14,TRBJ1-1,large,-,CASSQGGALNTEAFF,TGTGCCAGCAGCCAAGGGGGGGCGTTGAACACTGAAGCTTTCTTT
TRBV27,TRBJ2-5,-,TRBD2,CASKAGGQETQYF,TGTGCCAGCAAGGCGGGGGGCCAAGAGACCCAGTACTTC
TRBV6-1,TRBJ1-1,-,-,CASREFLLVGTEAFF,TGTGCCAGCAGAGAGTTCCTTTTAGTAGGCACTGAAGCTTTCTTT
TRBV4-1,TRBJ2-3,-,-,CASSPRTSTDTQYF,TGCGCCAGCAGCCCCCGGACTAGCACAGATACGCAGTATTTT
TRBV7-9,TRBJ2-7,-,-,CASAQGSAYEQYF,TGTGCCAGCGCACAGGGTTCCGCCTACGAGCAGTACTTC
TRBV6-1,TRBJ1-1,-,-,CASSETANTEAFF,TGTGCCAGCAGTGAAACAGCGAACACTGAAGCTTTCTTT
TRBV19,TRBJ1-3,-,-,CASTPTLTASRNTIYF,TGTGCCAGTACCCCCACCTTGACAGCCTCTAGAAACACCATATATTTT
TRBV27,TRBJ1-5,once,-,CASSSTPGSLSNQPQHF,TGTGCCAGCAGTTCCACTCCAGGCTCCCTTAGCAATCAGCCCCAGCATTTT
TRBV9,TRBJ1-2,-,-,CASSVAHGSNYGYTF,TGTGCCAGCAGCGTAGCCCATGGGAGTAACTATGGCTACACCTTC
TRBV28,TRBJ1-4,few,-,CASSSSRTQRKEKLFF,TGTGCCAGCAGCTCCTCACGGACTCAAAGGAAGGAAAAACTGTTTTTT
TRBV9,TRBJ2-5,few,TRBD2,CASSPTSGLGSSETQYF,TGTGCCAGCAGCCCTACTAGCGGCTTAGGTTCGTCGGAGACCCAGTACTTC
TRBV14,TRBJ2-7,once,TRBD2,CASSPTSGIPYEQYF,TGTGCCAGCAGCCCGACTAGCGGGATCCCCTACGAGCAGTACTTC
TRBV15,TRBJ2-5,once,TRBD1,CATSQTGQEKETQYF,TGTGCCACCAGTCAGACCGGACAGGAGAAAGAGACCCAGTACTTC
TRBV4-1,TRBJ2-7,once,TRBD2,CASSQTSGAYEQYF,TGCGCCAGCAGCCAGACTAGCGGCGCCTACGAGCAGTACTTC
TRBV27,TRBJ2-3,-,TRBD1,CASSLSGTGATDTQYF,TGTGCCAGCAGTTTATCCGGGACAGGGGCCACAGATACGCAGTATTTT
TRBV19,TRBJ2-7,-,-,CASSIMAGGGYYEQYF,TGTGCCAGTAGTATAATGGCAGGCGGAGGCTACTACGAGCAGTACTTC
TRBV19,TRBJ1-2,-,-,CASSSFSGYTF,TGTGCCAGTAGCTCTTTCTCGGGCTACACCTTC
TRBV7-9,TRBJ2-2,-,TRBD2,CASSSGLANTGELFF,TGTGCCAGCAGCTCGGGACTAGCGAACACCGGGGAGCTGTTTTTT
TRBV5-4,TRBJ2-5,-,TRBD2,CASSLSGTSFRETQYF,TGTGCCAGCAGCTTGAGCGGGACTAGCTTCCGTGAGACCCAGTACTTC
TRBV6-6,TRBJ2-5,-,-,CASSYSLAEETQYF,TGTGCCAGCAGTTACTCCCTAGCAGAAGAGACCCAGTACTTC
TRBV5-1,TRBJ2-5,-,-,CASRYGETQYF,TGCGCCAGCAGATATGGAGAGACCCAGTACTTC
TRBV27,TRBJ2-3,few,TRBD2,CASSERASGSIDTQYF,TGTGCCAGCAGTGAGAGGGCTAGCGGTTCCATAGATACGCAGTATTTT
TRBV15,TRBJ2-2,once,-,CATSVTPGELFF,TGTGCCACCAGCGTGACCCCCGGGGAGCTGTTTTTT
TRBV28,TRBJ2-7,-,TRBD2,CASSLRGLAAYEQYF,TGTGCCAGCAGTTTGAGGGGACTAGCGGCCTACGAGCAGTACTTC
TRBV6-1,TRBJ2-7,-,-,CASQVGTEQYF,TGTGCCAGCCAAGTGGGCACCGAGCAGTACTTC
TRBV27,TRBJ2-7,-,-,CASSLGTGAYEQYF,TGTGCCAGCAGTTTGGGGACGGGGGCCTACGAGCAGTACTTC
TRBV9,TRBJ2-3,-,-,CASSVGRVSTDTQYF,TGTGCCAGCAGCGTAGGACGGGTTAGCACAGATACGCAGTATTTT
TRBV6-5,TRBJ1-2,-,TRBD1,CASSLLGTGFGYTF,TGTGCCAGCAGTCTCCTTGGGACAGGGTTCGGCTACACCTTC
TRBV7-9,TRBJ2-5,-,-,CATPSPSQETQYF,TGTGCCACCCCAAGCCCTAGCCAAGAGACCCAGTACTTC
TRBV13,TRBJ2-7,-,TRBD2,CASSLGATSGYEQYF,TGTGCCAGCAGCTTAGGTGCGACTAGCGGCTACGAGCAGTACTTC
TRBV4-1,TRBJ2-1,-,TRBD1,CASSPQGAQYNEQFF,TGCGCCAGCAGCCCCCAGGGGGCGCAGTACAATGAGCAGTTCTTC
TRBV21-1,TRBJ2-1,-,-,CASSKRRASGVYNEQFF,TGTGCCAGCAGCAAGAGGAGGGCTAGCGGGGTCTACAATGAGCAGTTCTTC
TRBV15,TRBJ2-7,-,TRBD2,CATSQTSRPSYEQYF,TGTGCCACCAGCCAGACTAGCCGTCCCTCCTACGAGCAGTACTTC
TRBV5-1,TRBJ2-7,-,TRBD1,CASSWSGGDDEQYF,TGCGCCAGCAGCTGGTCAGGGGGAGACGACGAGCAGTACTTC
TRBV11-2,TRBJ2-3,-,-,CASSLDGRTTHTDTQYF,TGTGCCAGCAGCTTAGATGGTAGAACCACCCACACAGATACGCAGTATTTT
TRBV30,TRBJ2-7,-,-,CACSGDSPYEQYF,TGTGCCTGCTCAGGGGACTCCCCCTACGAGCAGTACTTC
TRBV28,TRBJ2-5,-,TRBD2,CASSPSLSGKGETQYF,TGTGCCAGCAGTCCTTCCCTTAGCGGGAAAGGGGAGACCCAGTACTTC
TRBV5-4,TRBJ2-3,once,TRBD2,CASSFSGGSDTQYF,TGTGCCAGCAGCTTCAGCGGGGGATCGGATACGCAGTATTTT
TRBV6-6,TRBJ2-1,-,TRBD1,CASSYRGDRSDEQFF,TGTGCCAGCAGTTACCGCGGGGACAGGTCCGATGAGCAGTTCTTC
TRBV29-1,TRBJ2-1,-,-,CSVEGGYNEQFF,TGCAGCGTTGAAGGAGGGTACAATGAGCAGTTCTTC
TRBV2,TRBJ2-2,-,-,CASSRGPNTGELFF,TGTGCCAGCAGTCGAGGGCCGAACACCGGGGAGCTGTTTTTT